The 16 T cell receptor beta chains listed next were all sequenced from one sample in a study of shared clonotypes between healthy human individuals. Sequencing used immunoSEQ multiplex PCR; TCRdb keeps in-frame clones, though not all of them. This table has 650,000 to 800,000 clones, around 70% appearing once. The source material was memory CD4+ T cells sorted from blood. Sample subset: CD45RA-negative fraction. Receptors originate from a woman in her thirties in good health.

This chain uses TRBV15 with TRBJ1-5, with 10 bases that match TRBD1. The J segment lost 5 bases and the V segment lost 0 bases, leaving 4 bases of the junction unmatched. Germline V CDR1 and CDR2: LNHNV, YYDKDF (reference sequence). CDR3 size: 16 residues. This CDR3 reads CATSREGDRGYQPQHF. For the CDR3, the DNA is TGTGCCACCAGCAGAGAAGGGGACAGGGGTTATCAGCCCCAGCATTTT.

The chain employs TRBV27 and TRBJ2-4; D may be TRBD1 (6 bases). CDR1 is MNHEY and CDR2 is SMNVEV in the germline V gene (reference sequence). Trimming left V 5 bases short and J 4 bases short, with 18 bases between. CDR3 length equals 16 residues. CDR3 protein: CASSPRQVLGKNIQYF. The CDR3 coding sequence is TGTGCCAGCAGTCCCCGACAGGTCCTTGGGAAAAACATTCAGTACTTC.

The CDR3 loop is CASSESDGYEQYF. The CDR3 nucleotides are TGTGCCAGCAGTGAATCAGACGGCTACGAGCAGTACTTC. This rearrangement joins TRBV25-1 to TRBJ2-7; D is ambiguous. Trimming removed 1 base at V and 3 bases at J, with 7 bases between. The CDR3 has 13 residues. Looked up from germline, CDR1 is MGHDK and CDR2 is SYGVNS.

This chain uses TRBV5-4 with TRBJ2-2, with 7 bases that match TRBD2. J lost 1 base, V lost 5 bases, and 8 bases had no gene match. There are 16 residues in the CDR3. Germline V gene sequence: CDR1 SGHNT, CDR2 YYREEE (reference sequence). CDR3 nucleotides: TGTGCCAGCAGTATTAGCGGGCGCAAGAACACCGGGGAGCTGTTTTTT. Protein: CASSISGRKNTGELFF.

This clone was detected many times. Additional DNA sequences in this sample encode the identical CDR3. The chain employs TRBV7-2 and TRBJ1-2; 7 bases line up with TRBD1. Losses at the gene ends were 3 bases for V and 8 bases for J; bases not matched to a gene: 9. There are 14 residues in the CDR3. The germline V gene has CDR1 SGHTA and CDR2 FQGNSA. Here the CDR3 DNA reads TGTGCCAGCAGCTTCGGGCAGGGGGTTGGGGGCTACACCTTC. Translating it yields CASSFGQGVGGYTF.

A word on this clone: This same CDR3 is encoded by further DNA sequences in the sample. The V and J genes are TRBV30 and TRBJ1-5; TRBD1 might be the D (5 bases). This CDR3 has 13 residues. In germline, CDR1 is GTSNPN, CDR2 SVGIG (reference sequence). V lost 5 bases and J lost 5, with 13 bases in between. CDR3: CAWSGQGDQPQHF. CDR3 coding DNA: TGTGCCTGGTCGGGGCAGGGCGATCAGCCCCAGCATTTT.

This clone was observed many times. This chain joins TRBV15 and TRBJ2-2; 10 positions match TRBD1. The CDR3 is 17 residues long. The ends lost 0 bases at V and 7 bases at J; junction bases unmatched: 8. The V gene's germline CDR1 is LNHNV and CDR2 YYDKDF (reference sequence). The CDR3 DNA reads TGTGCCACCAGCAGAGATAAGGGACAGGGGTTAGGCGGGGAGCTGTTTTTT. Encoded protein: CATSRDKGQGLGGELFF. Full variable domain (rest looked up from reference TRBV15 and TRBJ2-2): DAMVIQNPRYQVTQFGKPVTLSCSQTLNHNVMYWYQQKSSQAPKLLFHYYDKDFNNEADTPDNFQSRRPNTSFCFLDIRSPGLGDTAMYLCATSRDKGQGLGGELFFGEGSRLTVL.

The CDR3 nucleotides are TGTGCCAGCAGCGTCACTAGTTACAATGAGCAGTTCTTC. It specifies CASSVTSYNEQFF. The J gene is TRBJ2-1, the V gene TRBV9; a weak D match, TRBD2 (5 bases). The V end was cut by 2 bases, the J end by 4 bases, with 7 bases between. The CDR3 length is 13 residues. Germline loops: CDR1 SGDLS, CDR2 YYNGEE.

CDR3 coding DNA: TGTGCCAGCAGCCGTGGGGGGCAGTCAGTGCAGTACTTC. Protein product: CASSRGGQSVQYF. The gene calls are TRBV9 and TRBJ2-7, with D tentatively TRBD1 or TRBD2 (6 bases each). The CDR3 consists of 13 residues. CDR1 is SGDLS and CDR2 is YYNGEE in the germline V gene. Trimming pared 4 bases from V and 9 bases from J, leaving 17 bases between. The entire variable domain, with the rest obtained from reference TRBV9 and TRBJ2-7, is as follows: DSGVTQTPKHLITATGQRVTLRCSPRSGDLSVYWYQQSLDQGLQFLIQYYNGEERAKGNILERFSAQQFPDLHSELNLSSLELGDSALYFCASSRGGQSVQYFGPGTRLTVT.

This clone has only one observation. The gene calls are TRBV7-2 and TRBJ2-7; D perhaps matches TRBD2 (6 bases). This CDR3 is built from 13 residues. V was trimmed by 5 bases and J by 4 bases, leaving 12 bases between them. Germline V lookup: CDR1 SGHTA, CDR2 FQGNSA. The CDR3 protein is CASSPSRGYEQYF. Here the CDR3 DNA reads TGTGCCAGCAGCCCATCACGGGGGTACGAGCAGTACTTC.

This clone was detected a few times. The sample holds other DNA sequences that translate to the same CDR3. V usage is TRBV28 and J usage is TRBJ1-5; D ambiguous. Germline lookup yields CDR1 MDHEN and CDR2 SYDVKM. The CDR3 consists of 13 residues. Trimming removed 7 bases from V and 5 bases from J, with 12 bases in between. In DNA, the CDR3 is TGTGCCAGCACCGACCCACCCGATCAGCCCCAGCATTTT. Translation gives CASTDPPDQPQHF.

This chain links TRBV29-1 with TRBJ1-1; D gene unclear. The germline V gene encodes CDR1 SQVTM and CDR2 ANQGSEA. This CDR3 is built from 13 residues. Trimming removed 4 bases at V and 3 bases at J, with 12 bases between. This chain's CDR3 is CSVAPMEDTEAFF. The CDR3 coding sequence is TGCAGCGTTGCCCCGATGGAGGACACTGAAGCTTTCTTT.

This clone was observed a few times. The V gene is TRBV7-2, the J gene TRBJ1-2, with D possibly TRBD1 on 6 matching bases. Germline CDR1 SGHTA, CDR2 FQGNSA. The ends were cut back, 8 bases at V and 7 bases at J, with 26 bases in the middle. The CDR3 runs to 16 residues. The CDR3 region is CASSPAPRLGAAGYTF. Here the CDR3 DNA reads TGTGCCAGCTCCCCCGCCCCCAGGTTGGGGGCCGCTGGCTACACCTTC.

This rearrangement joins TRBV6-5 to TRBJ2-3; TRBD2 agrees at 7 bases. Germline V CDR1 and CDR2: MNHEY, SVGAGI. The J segment lost 0 bases and the V segment lost 7 bases, leaving 7 bases of the junction unmatched. The CDR3 contains 15 residues. As DNA, the CDR3 is TGTGCCAGCAAATCTAGCGGCACTAGCACAGATACGCAGTATTTT. Translating gives CASKSSGTSTDTQYF.

The sample holds a few counts of this clone. This rearrangement joins TRBV27 to TRBJ1-2, with a tentative D call TRBD1 (6 bases). Trimming left V 4 bases short and J 4 bases short, with 16 bases between. The CDR3 runs to 15 residues. Germline assignment: CDR1 MNHEY and CDR2 SMNVEV (reference sequence). The CDR3 DNA is TGTGCCAGCAGTTCGCAGGGGCATGGGCGCTATGGCTACACCTTC. It specifies CASSSQGHGRYGYTF.

The chain combines TRBV15 with TRBJ1-6; TRBD1 might be the D (6 bases). This CDR3 comprises 16 residues. Trimming stripped 0 bases from V and 10 bases from J, with 16 bases between. Germline CDR1 LNHNV, CDR2 YYDKDF (reference sequence). CDR3 sequence reads: CATSRDWSGVASPLHF. The CDR3 nucleotides are TGTGCCACCAGCAGAGATTGGTCAGGGGTAGCCTCACCCCTCCACTTT. Variable domain in full (rest from reference TRBV15 and TRBJ1-6): DAMVIQNPRYQVTQFGKPVTLSCSQTLNHNVMYWYQQKSSQAPKLLFHYYDKDFNNEADTPDNFQSRRPNTSFCFLDIRSPGLGDTAMYLCATSRDWSGVASPLHFGNGTRLTVT.